This T cell receptor beta chain derives from a study of shared clonotypes between healthy human individuals. As for the study in general: The study enrolled two women and three men aged 18 to 49. Per donor, three plates held CD4 naive cells, three held CD4 memory, two held CD8 naive and one held CD8 memory.

Method: immunoSEQ multiplex PCR; TCRdb's copy keeps in-frame clones and lacks some. The sample lists 800,000 or so clones; roughly 96% were seen once. The CDR3 covers 15 residues. Trimming took 6 bases from V and 7 from J; bases not matched to a gene: 11. The V gene's germline CDR1 is SNHLY and CDR2 FYNNEI. Naive CD8 cells were CD45RO-negative, positively selected for CCR7, excluding terminally differentiated effector memory CD45RA+ cells. Each of the donors was a healthy adult who was HIV-negative and had not had a recent acute infection or vaccination. All participating donors were Caucasian adults from Nashville, Tennessee.

Sequenced sample: naive CD8+ T cells sorted from blood. The origin of this receptor is a young man in good health. The V gene is TRBV2, the J gene TRBJ2-4; 8 bases map to TRBD2. The CDR3 region is CASRQTLAGLNIQYF. In nucleotides, the CDR3 is TGTGCCAGCAGACAGACCCTAGCGGGTCTGAACATTCAGTACTTC.